This T cell receptor (beta chain) is from a study of shared clonotypes between healthy human individuals. Every contributor of samples was a Caucasian grown-up residing in Nashville, Tennessee. In the CD4+ fraction, cells were divided into CD45RA+ naive and CD45RA-negative memory subsets. In regard to this clone: Its antigen is still unknown.

General study results and limits: Sampling covered blood only; tissue repertoires likely differ.

Over several immunoSEQ plates, each subset's genomic DNA was distributed in even portions. Clones were sequenced by immunoSEQ multiplex PCR, and TCRdb holds only the in-frame ones, with some missing. Among 1.6 million or so clones listed, around 97% were seen once. This receptor was obtained from a man aged 25 to 45 in good health. The sequenced sample consisted of naive CD4+ T cells sorted from blood. As to subset: CD45RA+ positively selected.

CDR3 loop: CASSYFQGGSEAFF. In DNA, the CDR3 is TGTGCCAGCAGTTACTTCCAGGGAGGCTCTGAAGCTTTCTTT. The chain carries TRBV6-5 and TRBJ1-1; weak D call: TRBD1 (5 bases). V lost 1 base and J 6 bases, leaving 12 bases between the germline ends. The CDR3 extends over 14 amino acids. CDR1 is MNHEY and CDR2 is SVGAGI in the germline V gene.